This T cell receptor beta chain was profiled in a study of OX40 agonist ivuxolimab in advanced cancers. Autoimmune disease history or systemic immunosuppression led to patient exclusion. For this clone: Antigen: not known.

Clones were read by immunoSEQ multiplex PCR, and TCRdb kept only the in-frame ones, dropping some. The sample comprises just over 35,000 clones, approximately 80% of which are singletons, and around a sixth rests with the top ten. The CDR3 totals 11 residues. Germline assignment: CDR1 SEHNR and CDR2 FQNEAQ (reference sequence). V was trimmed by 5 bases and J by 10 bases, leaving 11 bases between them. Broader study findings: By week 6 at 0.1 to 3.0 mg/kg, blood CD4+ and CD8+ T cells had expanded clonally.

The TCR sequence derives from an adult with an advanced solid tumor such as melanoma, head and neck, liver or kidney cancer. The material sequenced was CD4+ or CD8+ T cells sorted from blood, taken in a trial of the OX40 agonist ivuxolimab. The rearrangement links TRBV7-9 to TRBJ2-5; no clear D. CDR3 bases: TGTGCCAGCAGCCCCCTTATGGGCCAGTACTTC. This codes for CASSPLMGQYF.